This T cell receptor beta chain emerged from a study of response to subunit inactivated influenza vaccine. This clonotype was picked up a small number of times. The antigen is undetermined. General study results and limits: A suggestion made by the authors is that each seasonal influenza vaccination recruits few new T cells.

The CDR3 length is 19 residues. Germline CDR1 and CDR2: SGHAT and FQNNGV. V was pared by 5 bases and J by 5 bases, with 29 bases between. In TCRdb, the RT-PCR reads were re-called with MiXCR into one record per CDR3 protein. The table lists fewer than 700,000 distinct CDR3 sequences, 10% to 15% of them singletons. The input for sequencing was PBMCs from blood, taken about 40 days after vaccination. The source is a man in his fifties who received an inactivated influenza vaccine. The V call is TRBV11-2, the J call TRBJ2-3, with a weak D call TRBD2 (7 bases). The DNA of the CDR3 is TGTGCCAGCAGCCAAATACAGGGCGCGGGGGCCATACGTAGAGATACGCAGTATTTT. Protein sequence: CASSQIQGAGAIRRDTQYF. The full variable domain, its missing parts supplied by reference TRBV11-2 and TRBJ2-3, is EAGVAQSPRYKIIEKRQSVAFWCNPISGHATLYWYQQILGQGPKLLIQFQNNGVVDDSQLPKDRFSAERLKGVDSTLKIQPAKLEDSAVYLCASSQIQGAGAIRRDTQYFGPGTRLTVL.